Listed here are 27 T cell receptor beta chains from one sample, sequenced in a study of beta chain features in type 1 diabetes. Findings and limits, study-wide: In every one of the four CD4+ subsets, TCRB CDR3s were moderately but significantly shorter in Type 1 diabetes patients.

Reverse transcription of all isolated RNA meant that expressed TCRB transcripts were sequenced. The data were produced by immunoSEQ multiplex PCR, yet TCRdb's version contains in-frame clones alone and is incomplete. The table shows 400,000 or so clones, with over 10% occurring only once. The antigens these receptors bind are not known. The specimen was naive CD4+ T cells from blood. The receptor source for this set is a young woman with type 1 diabetes.

J is TRBJ2-1 and V is TRBV5-4, with 7 bases aligning to TRBD2. The V gene end was trimmed by 6 bases and the J gene end by 6 bases; junction bases not matched to a gene: 9. Germline V gives CDR1 SGHNT, CDR2 YYREEE (reference sequence). The CDR3 has 14 residues. The CDR3 nucleotides read TGTGCCAGCAACCGGGCTACGGGAGGCAATGAGCAGTTCTTC. Protein sequence: CASNRATGGNEQFF. The variable domain in full, with the rest retrieved from reference TRBV5-4 and TRBJ2-1, is ETGVTQSPTHLIKTRGQQVTLRCSSQSGHNTVSWYQQALGQGPQFIFQYYREEENGRGNFPPRFSGLQFPNYSSELNVNALELDDSALYLCASNRATGGNEQFFGPGTRLTVL.

The chain carries TRBV2 and TRBJ2-7; D remains ambiguous. Trimming stripped 8 bases from V and 5 bases from J, with 16 bases between. The CDR3 totals 13 residues. CDR1 is SNHLY and CDR2 is FYNNEI in the germline V gene. The CDR3 spells CASAARRRDEQYF. DNA of the CDR3: TGTGCCAGCGCCGCCCGTCGAAGAGACGAGCAGTACTTC.

This clone was picked up a small number of times. The chain uses TRBV27 and TRBJ2-1; TRBD1 aligns across 10 bases. Germline V lookup: CDR1 MNHEY, CDR2 SMNVEV (reference sequence). The trim removed 5 bases at V and 6 bases at J, leaving 4 bases unmatched. The CDR3 runs 14 residues. CDR3 protein: CASSRDRGSNEQFF. The CDR3 DNA follows: TGTGCCAGCAGTCGGGACAGGGGAAGCAATGAGCAGTTCTTC.

V usage is TRBV19 and J usage is TRBJ2-5; 7 nucleotides align to TRBD1. CDR1 is LNHDA, CDR2 SQIVND, per germline (reference sequence). The CDR3 is 14 amino acids. The ends lost 4 bases at V and 0 bases at J; junction bases unmatched: 2. CDR3 in amino acids: CASSTQGDQETQYF. The CDR3 bases are TGTGCCAGTAGTACCCAGGGGGACCAAGAGACCCAGTACTTC.

This clone was seen a few times. The V gene is TRBV7-2, the J gene TRBJ2-7, with D maybe TRBD2 (6 bases). Deletions cut 3 bases from V and 3 bases from J, with 12 bases between. CDR1 is SGHTA and CDR2 is FQGNSA in the germline V gene. CDR3 size: 14 residues. The CDR3 is CASSLSSGDYEQYF. The CDR3 DNA is TGTGCCAGCAGCTTGAGTAGCGGAGACTACGAGCAGTACTTC.

The chain carries TRBV28 and TRBJ2-7; TRBD2 matches 8 bases. The trim removed 5 bases at V and 6 bases at J, leaving 9 bases unmatched. This CDR3 region has 14 residues. Per the germline V gene, CDR1 is MDHEN and CDR2 is SYDVKM. In nucleotides, the CDR3 is TGTGCCAGCAGTAACCCGGGACTAGTAGCCGAGCAGTACTTC. Translation gives CASSNPGLVAEQYF.

This clone appeared a single time. The chain uses TRBV4-3 and TRBJ2-1; a weak D match, TRBD1 (5 bases). CDR1 and CDR2 (germline): LGHNA, YSLEER. Trimming removed 0 bases from V and 9 bases from J, with 12 bases in between. The CDR3 is 14 residues long. The CDR3 spells CASSQDLGVGEQFF. Written as DNA, the CDR3 is TGCGCCAGCAGCCAAGATCTAGGGGTGGGTGAGCAGTTCTTC.

In this sample, this clone turned up a few times. The chain employs TRBV9 and TRBJ2-1, with TRBD2 identical over 12 bases. The CDR3 sequence is 15 residues long. V was pared by 4 bases and J by 9 bases, with 8 bases of the junction left unmatched. Germline V lookup: CDR1 SGDLS, CDR2 YYNGEE. The CDR3 DNA reads TGTGCCAGCAGCCCAGCTAGCGGGGGGGCCAGTGAGCAGTTCTTC. Translated: CASSPASGGASEQFF.

The chain joins TRBV6-6 to TRBJ2-7; 10 nucleotides align to TRBD1. The CDR3 contains 16 residues. The trim removed 2 bases at V and 6 bases at J, leaving 10 bases unmatched. In germline, CDR1 is MNHNY, CDR2 SVGAGI (reference sequence). The CDR3 is CASSYGAWTGGVEQYF. The CDR3 DNA follows: TGTGCCAGCAGTTACGGAGCGTGGACAGGGGGGGTCGAGCAGTACTTC.

This chain joins TRBV6-5 and TRBJ2-5, with D possibly being TRBD1 (5 bases). V was pared by 5 bases and J by 5 bases, with 12 bases between. Germline CDR1 is MNHEY and CDR2 is SVGAGI. The CDR3 spans 13 residues. CDR3 sequence reads: CASSSSYRETQYF. CDR3 bases: TGTGCCAGCAGTAGCTCATACAGGGAGACCCAGTACTTC.

This clone has only a few counts. The chain couples TRBV7-2 to TRBJ2-1, with 7 bases lining up with TRBD2. Trimming removed 4 bases from V and 3 bases from J; junction bases left unmatched: 9. Germline V gives CDR1 SGHTA, CDR2 FQGNSA. The CDR3 sequence is 16 residues long. CDR3 sequence (DNA): TGTGCCAGCAGCTCCGCTGGGGCGGGAGTCTACAATGAGCAGTTCTTC. Translation gives CASSSAGAGVYNEQFF. Supplemented by reference TRBV7-2 and TRBJ2-1, the full variable domain reads GAGVSQSPSNKVTEKGKDVELRCDPISGHTALYWYRQSLGQGLEFLIYFQGNSAPDKSGLPSDRFSAERTGGSVSTLTIQRTQQEDSAVYLCASSSAGAGVYNEQFFGPGTRLTVL.

The CDR3 DNA reads as TGTGCCTCCCAGGGCGTGAACACTGAAGCTTTCTTT. Translation: CASQGVNTEAFF. J is TRBJ1-1 and V is TRBV25-1; D might be TRBD1 (5 bases). The CDR3 extends over 12 amino acids. Germline assignment: CDR1 MGHDK and CDR2 SYGVNS. V lost 11 bases to trimming and J lost 0 bases, with 10 bases between them.

This chain joins TRBV19 and TRBJ1-2; perhaps TRBD1 as D (5 bases). Between the trimmed V and J ends, which lost 2 bases and 3 bases, there was a span of 7 bases. This CDR3 region has 13 residues. Germline CDR1 LNHDA, CDR2 SQIVND (reference sequence). CDR3 sequence (DNA): TGTGCCAGTAGTATACAGGGCTACTATGGCTACACCTTC. Its translation is CASSIQGYYGYTF. Full variable domain (missing parts from reference TRBV19 and TRBJ1-2): DGGITQSPKYLFRKEGQNVTLSCEQNLNHDAMYWYRQDPGQGLRLIYYSQIVNDFQKGDIAEGYSVSREKKESFPLTVTSAQKNPTAFYLCASSIQGYYGYTFGSGTRLTVV.

This clone was recorded a few times. Other DNA sequences in the same sample also yield this CDR3. The rearrangement joins TRBV6-6 to TRBJ2-1, with a possible D match to TRBD1 (5 bases). The CDR3 has 11 residues. Germline V gene lookup returns CDR1 MNHNY and CDR2 SVGAGI (reference sequence). The V gene lost 6 bases and the J gene lost 7 bases, with 7 bases spanning the gap. Here the CDR3 DNA reads TGTGCCAGCAGCCGACAGAATGAGCAGTTCTTC. It is translated as CASSRQNEQFF.

The chain combines TRBV9 with TRBJ2-3; 11 nucleotides agree with TRBD1. CDR1 is SGDLS, CDR2 YYNGEE, per germline. J was trimmed by 6 bases and V by 5 bases; bases with no gene match: 5. There are 14 residues in the CDR3. CDR3 DNA: TGTGCCAGCAGTGAGGACAGGGGGCCCGATACGCAGTATTTT. Encoded protein: CASSEDRGPDTQYF.

This clone was found a few times. The V call is TRBV19, the J call TRBJ1-5; 7 bases align to TRBD1. Per the germline V gene, CDR1 is LNHDA and CDR2 is SQIVND (reference sequence). The trim removed 6 bases at V and 7 bases at J, leaving 6 bases unmatched. The CDR3 contains 13 residues. CDR3 protein: CASRRQGGQPQHF. The DNA of the CDR3 is TGTGCCAGTAGGCGACAGGGTGGACAGCCCCAGCATTTT.

V and J are TRBV7-2 and TRBJ2-7; TRBD1 matches 7 bases. The CDR3 loop spans 15 amino acids. The germline gives CDR1 SGHTA, CDR2 FQGNSA. V was pared by 6 bases and J by 3 bases, with 11 bases of the junction left unmatched. CDR3 DNA: TGTGCCAGCAGTCGGGACAGACACCCCGACTACGAGCAGTACTTC. This encodes CASSRDRHPDYEQYF.

This clone was counted only a few times. V is TRBV28 and J is TRBJ2-7, with 9 bases identical to TRBD1. The V gene end was trimmed by 6 bases and the J gene end by 3 bases; junction bases not matched to a gene: 12. CDR3 length: 16 amino acids. CDR1 is MDHEN, CDR2 SYDVKM, per germline. CDR3 in DNA: TGTGCCAGCAGCCCAAATCCCGGGACAGGGAACTACGAGCAGTACTTC. The encoded protein is CASSPNPGTGNYEQYF.

In the case of this clone: This specimen includes other DNA sequences encoding the same CDR3. The J gene is TRBJ2-7, the V gene TRBV6-5, with 8 bases lining up with TRBD1. The germline CDR1 and CDR2 sequences are MNHEY and SVGAGI. The CDR3 has 13 residues. The trim removed 2 bases at V and 4 bases at J, leaving 1 base unmatched. The CDR3 nucleotides read TGTGCCAGCAGTTACCGACAGGGGTACGAGCAGTACTTC. Translating gives CASSYRQGYEQYF.

This clone has just a few counts. The chain links TRBV7-3 to TRBJ2-1; 15 bases are a match to TRBD2. The CDR3 is made up of 15 amino acids. The V segment lost 5 bases and the J segment 9 bases; nucleotides outside the gene matches: 5. CDR1 and CDR2 (germline): SGHTA, FQGTGA. CDR3 residues: CASSPRTSGRVEQFF. The CDR3 DNA reads as TGTGCCAGCAGCCCGAGGACTAGCGGGAGGGTTGAGCAGTTCTTC.

V is TRBV9 and J is TRBJ1-1, with D hard to call. V gave up 3 bases and J gave up 5 bases, with 14 bases separating them. This CDR3 has 14 amino acids. The germline gives CDR1 SGDLS, CDR2 YYNGEE. Here the CDR3 DNA reads TGTGCCAGCAGCGCGGCGGGGATGGGAACTGAAGCTTTCTTT. Protein: CASSAAGMGTEAFF.

A few counts support this clone. The gene calls are TRBV14 and TRBJ1-2; weak D call: TRBD1 (5 bases). The germline V and J ends were trimmed by 1 base and 4 bases, with 10 bases remaining between them. Germline assignment: CDR1 SGHDN and CDR2 FVKESK. The CDR3 covers 14 residues. CDR3 in amino acids: CASSQVRGLYGYTF. DNA of the CDR3: TGTGCCAGCAGCCAAGTCCGGGGACTCTATGGCTACACCTTC.

This chain connects TRBV6-5 to TRBJ1-6; the match to TRBD1 covers 8 bases. Germline-derived CDR1 and CDR2 are MNHEY and SVGAGI. Trimming cost V 0 bases and J 7 bases; bases outside gene matches: 2. CDR3 size: 15 residues. CDR3 loop: CASSYSYRGNSPLHF. The CDR3 DNA reads TGTGCCAGCAGTTACTCGTACAGGGGGAATTCACCCCTCCACTTT.

This clone was detected a few times. CDR3 region: CASSQLVSGASSYNEQFF. The DNA of the CDR3 is TGCGCCAGCAGCCAACTCGTTAGCGGGGCAAGCTCCTACAATGAGCAGTTCTTC. The chain has TRBV4-3 and TRBJ2-1; TRBD2 matches at 8 bases. The V and J ends lost 2 bases and 0 bases, in that order; junction bases with no gene match: 9. Germline assignment: CDR1 LGHNA and CDR2 YSLEER. The CDR3 sequence is 18 residues long.

The chain couples TRBV30 to TRBJ2-7, with a possible D match to TRBD1 (6 bases). CDR3 length equals 13 residues. Trimming stripped 0 bases from V and 4 bases from J, with 10 bases between. Germline loops: CDR1 GTSNPN, CDR2 SVGIG (reference sequence). The CDR3 is CAWSVGTGYEQYF. CDR3 sequence (DNA): TGTGCCTGGAGTGTAGGTACAGGGTACGAGCAGTACTTC.

This chain joins TRBV19 and TRBJ2-4, with 8 bases that match TRBD1. The CDR3 covers 15 residues. The V gene end was trimmed by 5 bases and the J gene end by 2 bases; junction bases not matched to a gene: 5. Per the germline V gene, CDR1 is LNHDA and CDR2 is SQIVND (reference sequence). The CDR3 loop reads CASSDRGGTKNIQYF. CDR3 bases: TGTGCCAGTAGTGACAGGGGAGGAACCAAAAACATTCAGTACTTC.

The chain carries TRBV10-2 and TRBJ2-1, with TRBD1 matching 10 bases. Germline values: CDR1 WSHSY, CDR2 SAAADI. CDR3 length: 16 amino acids. V lost 5 bases to trimming and J lost 7 bases; unmatched junction nucleotides: 11. The DNA for the CDR3 is TGCGCCAGCAGTAACCCCTTGAGGACAGGGGGGAATGAGCAGTTCTTC. Residues: CASSNPLRTGGNEQFF.